Following are 10 T cell receptor beta chains from one sample sequenced in a study of cytomegalovirus exposure and HLA in healthy donors. Use of 60 Vbeta and 13 Jbeta primers characterized the PCR. Generated by immunoSEQ multiplex PCR, the TCRdb table keeps only in-frame clones and is missing some. The table has approximately 180,000 clones, about four fifths seen once; the top ten hold around 1.4%. The specimen sequenced was PBMCs. The receptors here all came from a woman aged 45-65 years in good health and CMV-seronegative.

V usage is TRBV5-1 and J usage is TRBJ2-4; D is possibly TRBD2 (6 bases). V lost 3 bases to trimming and J lost 1 base, with 17 bases between them. The CDR3 spans 17 residues. Germline V lookup: CDR1 SGHRS, CDR2 YFSETQ. The CDR3 DNA reads as TGCGCCAGCAGCTCCGGAATCAGGGAGGATGCCAAAAACATTCAGTACTTC. Protein product: CASSSGIREDAKNIQYF. Using reference TRBV5-1 and TRBJ2-4 for the parts outside the CDR3, the full variable domain is KAGVTQTPRYLIKTRGQQVTLSCSPISGHRSVSWYQQTPGQGLQFLFEYFSETQRNKGNFPGRFSGRQFSNSRSEMNVSTLELGDSALYLCASSSGIREDAKNIQYFGAGTRLSVL.

This clone was seen once. The chain carries TRBV7-2 and TRBJ1-1; D is perhaps TRBD1 (5 bases). The CDR3 is 15 residues long. The germline V and J ends were trimmed by 5 bases and 4 bases, with 17 bases remaining between them. CDR1 SGHTA and CDR2 FQGNSA come from the germline V gene. The CDR3 coding sequence is TGTGCCAGCAGCCCCCGGGAGGGGTGGGGCACTGAAGCTTTCTTT. Its translation: CASSPREGWGTEAFF.

This chain joins TRBV19 and TRBJ1-4; 10 nucleotides line up with TRBD1. The V gene end was trimmed by 6 bases and the J gene end by 0 bases; junction bases not matched to a gene: 10. Per germline, CDR1 LNHDA and CDR2 SQIVND (reference sequence). The CDR3 covers 18 residues. The CDR3 bases are TGTGCCAGTAGCAGACGGGACAGGGGAAAATCAACTAATGAAAAACTGTTTTTT. It specifies CASSRRDRGKSTNEKLFF.

This chain links TRBV19 with TRBJ2-5; 7 bases line up with TRBD1. CDR3 length: 14 residues. The germline V gene encodes CDR1 LNHDA and CDR2 SQIVND (reference sequence). With V trimmed by 1 base and J by 4 bases, 3 bases remained unmatched. The CDR3 is CASSIGGGPETQYF. CDR3 coding DNA: TGTGCCAGTAGTATAGGAGGGGGCCCAGAGACCCAGTACTTC.

The chain couples TRBV6-6 to TRBJ1-5, with D uncertain. V was trimmed by 2 bases and J by 5 bases, leaving 7 bases between them. CDR1 MNHNY and CDR2 SVGAGI come from the germline V gene (reference sequence). This CDR3 has 13 residues. The CDR3 DNA is TGTGCCAGCAGTTACGTCGGAGATCAGCCCCAGCATTTT. Residues: CASSYVGDQPQHF.

This clone was counted only a few times. This sample also contains other DNA sequences that code for the same CDR3. This chain joins TRBV6-5 and TRBJ1-4; D gene unclear. There are 13 residues in the CDR3. Germline V gene sequence: CDR1 MNHEY, CDR2 SVGAGI. The V gene lost 5 bases and the J gene lost 8 bases, with 12 bases spanning the gap. The CDR3 DNA sequence: TGTGCCAGCAGTCTTACGCCGAGGGAAAAACTGTTTTTT. It encodes CASSLTPREKLFF.

V is TRBV27 and J is TRBJ2-3; D gene ambiguous. Germline V gives CDR1 MNHEY, CDR2 SMNVEV (reference sequence). The CDR3 loop spans 14 amino acids. Trimming pared 5 bases from V and 3 bases from J, leaving 12 bases between. CDR3 region: CASSPWAGTDTQYF. The DNA for the CDR3 is TGTGCCAGCAGTCCCTGGGCAGGAACAGATACGCAGTATTTT.

The V call is TRBV7-3, the J call TRBJ1-1; TRBD1 is a possible D gene (6 bases). The CDR3 runs to 13 residues. Trimming shortened V by 5 bases and J by 2 bases, and 9 bases separated the two germline ends. CDR1 SGHTA and CDR2 FQGTGA come from the germline V gene. This CDR3 is CASSKDSNTEAFF. The CDR3 coding sequence is TGTGCCAGCAGCAAGGACAGCAACACTGAAGCTTTCTTT.

CDR3 in DNA: TGTGCCAGCAGTCGAACAGGGGGCAGAGGCTACACCTTC. Protein: CASSRTGGRGYTF. The chain is built from TRBV6-5 and TRBJ1-2; TRBD1 aligns across 9 bases. Losses at the gene ends were 5 bases for V and 8 bases for J; bases not matched to a gene: 6. CDR1 MNHEY and CDR2 SVGAGI come from the germline V gene. The CDR3 has 13 residues.

The chain recombines TRBV9 with TRBJ1-3; a possible D gene is TRBD1 (6 bases). The V end was cut by 3 bases, the J end by 0 bases, with 7 bases between. The CDR3 covers 14 residues. CDR1 and CDR2 from the germline V gene are SGDLS and YYNGEE. The CDR3 sequence is CASSGTVSGNTIYF. DNA for the CDR3: TGTGCCAGCAGCGGGACAGTCTCTGGAAACACCATATATTTT.